This passage covers 25 T cell receptor beta chains from one sample sequenced in a study of cytotoxic CD8 clonotypes in ibrutinib-treated CLL. Assay used: immunoSEQ multiplex PCR; TCRdb lists only in-frame clones, some missing. The sample consists of 26,000 or so clones, roughly 57% of them appearing once. This material consisted of PBMCs, taken before ibrutinib treatment. The source is a human donor with chronic lymphocytic leukemia.

The gene calls are TRBV5-1 and TRBJ2-5; 13 positions agree with TRBD2. Germline V lookup: CDR1 SGHRS, CDR2 YFSETQ. The CDR3 spans 14 residues. The ends lost 4 bases at V and 5 bases at J; junction bases unmatched: 2. The CDR3 coding sequence is TGCGCCAGCAGCCCGGGACTAGCGGGGGAGACCCAGTACTTC. Its translation: CASSPGLAGETQYF.

This clone was found a few times. The V call is TRBV6-5, the J call TRBJ1-6; no clear D gene. Germline-derived CDR1 and CDR2 are MNHEY and SVGAGI. V lost 6 bases and J 10 bases, leaving 13 bases between the germline ends. The CDR3 has 13 residues. The CDR3 reads CASRRRSGSPLHF. The CDR3 nucleotides read TGTGCCAGCAGGAGGCGTAGTGGGTCACCCCTCCACTTT.

The V and J genes are TRBV9 and TRBJ1-3; D remains ambiguous. From germline, CDR1 is SGDLS and CDR2 YYNGEE. The CDR3 loop spans 13 amino acids. The V end was cut by 7 bases, the J end by 0 bases, with 8 bases between. The CDR3 loop reads CASAQNSGNTIYF. The CDR3 DNA reads TGTGCCAGCGCGCAAAACTCTGGAAACACCATATATTTT. Together with reference TRBV9 and TRBJ1-3, the CDR3 gives the full variable domain: DSGVTQTPKHLITATGQRVTLRCSPRSGDLSVYWYQQSLDQGLQFLIQYYNGEERAKGNILERFSAQQFPDLHSELNLSSLELGDSALYFCASAQNSGNTIYFGEGSWLTVV.

The rearrangement links TRBV7-2 to TRBJ2-5; D gene unclear. Germline V lookup: CDR1 SGHTA, CDR2 FQGNSA. CDR3 length: 13 amino acids. Trimming removed 0 bases at V and 4 bases at J, with 6 bases between. CDR3 in DNA: TGTGCCAGCAGCTTAGCTCAGGCAGAGACCCAGTACTTC. Translated, it gives CASSLAQAETQYF.

The V gene is TRBV11-1, the J gene TRBJ2-2, with TRBD1 matching over 8 bases. Trimming cost V 9 bases and J 5 bases; bases outside gene matches: 5. This CDR3 has 13 residues. From germline, CDR1 is SGHAT and CDR2 FQDESV (reference sequence). In DNA form, the CDR3 reads TGTGCCAGTACGGACAGGGTGACCGGGGAGCTGTTTTTT. Translated, it gives CASTDRVTGELFF. Based on the CDR3 plus reference TRBV11-1 and TRBJ2-2, the full variable domain is EAEVAQSPRYKITEKSQAVAFWCDPISGHATLYWYRQILGQGPELLVQFQDESVVDDSQLPKDRFSAERLKGVDSTLKIQPAELGDSAMYLCASTDRVTGELFFGEGSRLTVL.

This rearrangement joins TRBV7-9 to TRBJ1-1; the D gene is possibly TRBD1 (5 bases). V lost 2 bases to trimming and J lost 1 base, with 11 bases between them. CDR3 length: 15 residues. Germline V lookup: CDR1 SEHNR, CDR2 FQNEAQ (reference sequence). CDR3 in amino acids: CASSLSGSRNTEAFF. The CDR3 bases are TGTGCCAGCAGCTTATCAGGGTCGAGGAACACTGAAGCTTTCTTT.

This clone is judged medium-sized. V is TRBV2 and J is TRBJ1-6, with D unresolved. Germline values: CDR1 SNHLY, CDR2 FYNNEI. The V end was cut by 4 bases, the J end by 10 bases, with 17 bases between. The CDR3 is made up of 15 amino acids. The CDR3 is CASSVEAGGNSPLHF. CDR3 nucleotide sequence: TGTGCCAGCAGTGTTGAGGCAGGTGGAAACTCACCCCTCCACTTT.

The chain joins TRBV9 to TRBJ2-1; no definite D call. The CDR3 is made up of 13 amino acids. V lost 0 bases and J lost 9, with 10 bases in between. Germline V CDR1 and CDR2: SGDLS, YYNGEE. The CDR3 bases are TGTGCCAGCAGCGTAGATACCCGGACTGAGCAGTTCTTC. It is translated as CASSVDTRTEQFF.

This clone has just one count. The rearrangement uses TRBV5-8 and TRBJ2-2; 7 positions match TRBD1. The germline V gene encodes CDR1 SGHTS and CDR2 YDEGEE. The CDR3 sequence is 16 residues long. Trimming took 4 bases from V and 0 from J; bases not matched to a gene: 6. CDR3 in amino acids: CASSRGQLPNTGELFF. CDR3 nucleotides: TGTGCCAGCAGCCGGGGACAGCTACCGAACACCGGGGAGCTGTTTTTT.

This sequence joins TRBV30 and TRBJ1-1; 7 nucleotides line up with TRBD1. J gave up 6 bases and V 1 base, and 14 bases lay outside the gene matches. This CDR3 comprises 16 residues. Germline loops: CDR1 GTSNPN, CDR2 SVGIG (reference sequence). CDR3 protein: CAWSAPPQGRIAEAFF. In DNA, the CDR3 is TGTGCCTGGAGTGCCCCCCCACAGGGGCGGATAGCTGAAGCTTTCTTT. Filled out from reference TRBV30 and TRBJ1-1, the complete variable domain reads SQTIHQWPATLVQPVGSPLSLECTVEGTSNPNLYWYRQAAGRGLQLLFYSVGIGQISSEVPQNLSASRPQDRQFILSSKKLLLSDSGFYLCAWSAPPQGRIAEAFFGQGTRLTVV.

This chain joins TRBV27 and TRBJ1-3; TRBD1 is a possible D gene (6 bases). This CDR3 has 14 amino acids. CDR1 and CDR2 from the germline V gene are MNHEY and SMNVEV (reference sequence). V was cut by 5 bases and J by 2 bases, with 10 bases left in between. The CDR3 DNA sequence: TGTGCCAGCAGTCCACAGGGAACTGGAAACACCATATATTTT. Protein product: CASSPQGTGNTIYF.

This rearrangement joins TRBV4-1 to TRBJ2-7, with D tentatively TRBD1 (5 bases). Germline assignment: CDR1 MGHRA and CDR2 YSYEKL. With 1 base removed from V and 1 base from J, the gap between germline ends came to 17 bases. The length of the CDR3 is 17 residues. CDR3 in DNA: TGCGCCAGCAGCCAAGCGGTTACAGGACACCCATCCTACGAGCAGTACTTC. Translation: CASSQAVTGHPSYEQYF.

This sequence joins TRBV19 and TRBJ2-3, with no clear D. The CDR3 is made up of 17 amino acids. V was clipped by 1 base and J by 2 bases, with 16 bases between them. Germline V gives CDR1 LNHDA, CDR2 SQIVND (reference sequence). The CDR3 is CASSIGRGAFNTDTQYF. The CDR3, as DNA: TGTGCCAGTAGTATAGGTCGAGGAGCCTTCAACACAGATACGCAGTATTTT.

J is TRBJ2-3 and V is TRBV19, with TRBD2 identical over 8 bases. This CDR3 region has 16 residues. The ends lost 3 bases at V and 6 bases at J; junction bases unmatched: 11. The germline gives CDR1 LNHDA, CDR2 SQIVND (reference sequence). CDR3 sequence reads: CASSIGAGRGSDTQYF. The CDR3 DNA sequence: TGTGCCAGTAGTATTGGAGCCGGGAGGGGGTCGGATACGCAGTATTTT.

This chain connects TRBV6-6 to TRBJ2-1; D is perhaps TRBD1 (5 bases). Germline CDR1 and CDR2: MNHNY and SVGAGI (reference sequence). V was cut by 4 bases and J by 10 bases, with 20 bases left in between. The CDR3 covers 15 residues. CDR3 sequence (DNA): TGTGCCAGCAGTTCGGGTGGGGCACCACCCCTAGAGCAGTTCTTC. Its protein is CASSSGGAPPLEQFF.

This rearrangement joins TRBV9 to TRBJ2-5; 7 bases fit TRBD1. This CDR3 has 15 residues. V dropped 3 bases and J dropped 6; count of bases not matched to a gene: 11. Germline V CDR1 and CDR2: SGDLS, YYNGEE. DNA for the CDR3: TGTGCCAGCAGCGGCCTTGACAGGGAAGCTCAGACCCAGTACTTC. Protein: CASSGLDREAQTQYF.

V gene TRBV5-1 combines with J gene TRBJ1-1, with D possibly matching TRBD1 (5 bases). Trimming pared 4 bases from V and 1 base from J, leaving 11 bases between. The CDR3 covers 14 residues. CDR1 SGHRS and CDR2 YFSETQ come from the germline V gene. DNA of the CDR3: TGCGCCAGCAGCCTACAGGAGCCGAACACTGAAGCTTTCTTT. This sequence encodes CASSLQEPNTEAFF.

The CDR3 loop reads CAIDLGGYTF. DNA of the CDR3: TGTGCCATCGACCTAGGGGGCTACACCTTC. The rearrangement links TRBV28 to TRBJ1-2; D uncertain. Germline loops: CDR1 MDHEN, CDR2 SYDVKM. Trimming stripped 10 bases from V and 8 bases from J, with 11 bases between. The CDR3 has 10 amino acids.

This clone has a single count. This chain links TRBV7-9 with TRBJ2-5; 9 bases map to TRBD2. Germline-derived CDR1 and CDR2 are SEHNR and FQNEAQ (reference sequence). This CDR3 has 16 residues. V shed 2 bases, J shed 1 base, and the junction held 5 bases outside the gene matches. CDR3 DNA: TGTGCCAGCAGCTTACTCCTAGCGGGATTCCAAGAGACCCAGTACTTC. Its translation is CASSLLLAGFQETQYF.

V and J are TRBV28 and TRBJ2-7, with TRBD2 matching over 15 bases. There are 16 residues in the CDR3. The germline gives CDR1 MDHEN, CDR2 SYDVKM. The V and J ends lost 7 bases and 4 bases, in that order; junction bases with no gene match: 8. The CDR3 DNA follows: TGTGCCAGCACCCCCCCGGGACTAGCGGGAGGATACGAGCAGTACTTC. It is translated as CASTPPGLAGGYEQYF.

This chain uses TRBV7-9 with TRBJ2-1; D call uncertain. The CDR3 has 11 residues. Trimming stripped 8 bases from V and 7 bases from J, with 9 bases between. The germline V gene has CDR1 SEHNR and CDR2 FQNEAQ (reference sequence). For the CDR3, the DNA is TGTGCCAGCGAAAAACGGAATGAGCAGTTCTTC. It codes for CASEKRNEQFF. Supplemented by reference TRBV7-9 and TRBJ2-1, the full variable domain reads DTGVSQNPRHKITKRGQNVTFRCDPISEHNRLYWYRQTLGQGPEFLTYFQNEAQLEKSRLLSDRFSAERPKGSFSTLEIQRTEQGDSAMYLCASEKRNEQFFGPGTRLTVL.

The J gene is TRBJ2-3, the V gene TRBV27; 13 bases match TRBD2. With V trimmed by 4 bases and J by 0 bases, 10 bases remained unmatched. There are 19 residues in the CDR3. Germline lookup yields CDR1 MNHEY and CDR2 SMNVEV (reference sequence). CDR3 loop: CASSSRLAGGKISTDTQYF. The CDR3 DNA is TGTGCCAGCAGTTCAAGACTAGCGGGGGGTAAAATTAGCACAGATACGCAGTATTTT.

The rearrangement uses TRBV6-1 and TRBJ1-6; 9 bases align to TRBD1. Germline CDR1 MNHNS, CDR2 SASEGT. The CDR3 sequence is 15 residues long. The ends lost 6 bases at V and 5 bases at J; junction bases unmatched: 5. CDR3: CASSPTGGDNSPLHF. In DNA form, the CDR3 reads TGTGCCAGCAGCCCGACAGGGGGGGATAATTCACCCCTCCACTTT.

The J gene is TRBJ1-2, the V gene TRBV28, with D hard to call. Trimming removed 4 bases from V and 4 bases from J, with 13 bases in between. CDR3 size: 14 residues. Germline V gene data show CDR1 as MDHEN and CDR2 as SYDVKM. The CDR3 DNA follows: TGTGCCAGCAGTTCTGGACTCGGAGCCTATGGCTACACCTTC. The encoded protein is CASSSGLGAYGYTF.

This clone was observed a handful of times. V gene TRBV18 combines with J gene TRBJ1-3, with D uncertain. The CDR3 contains 15 residues. V dropped 0 bases and J dropped 3 bases, with 9 bases sitting between them. The germline V gene has CDR1 KGHSH and CDR2 LQKENI. The DNA for the CDR3 is TGTGCCAGCTCACCACCGGGAAGGTATGGAAACACCATATATTTT. Encoded protein: CASSPPGRYGNTIYF.